The 16 T cell receptor beta chains listed next were all sequenced from one sample in a study of T-cell memory formation after mild COVID-19. TCRdb reanalysed the 5' RACE reads using MiXCR and keeps one entry per CDR3 protein. The sample records around 420,000 distinct CDR3 sequences, approximately 24% being singletons. Sequencing was performed on PBMCs or a T cell subset sorted from them (not recorded which). Every receptor here comes from an adult woman who had mild COVID-19 (a few samples of this study predate the infection). Cell type and time point are not known.

V and J are TRBV5-1 and TRBJ2-6; TRBD2 is a possible D gene (5 bases). V was cut by 3 bases and J by 2 bases, with 9 bases left in between. Germline CDR1 and CDR2: SGHRS and YFSETQ. CDR3 length: 15 amino acids. The CDR3 here is CASSSGLAGANVLTF. The CDR3 DNA is TGCGCCAGCAGCTCTGGACTCGCTGGGGCCAACGTCCTGACTTTC.

This clonotype showed up just a few times. The chain joins TRBV9 to TRBJ2-2, with no clear D. V was cut by 5 bases and J by 7 bases, with 9 bases left in between. This CDR3 contains 12 residues. In germline, CDR1 is SGDLS, CDR2 YYNGEE. DNA of the CDR3: TGTGCCAGCAGTGCCGGCGACGGGGAGCTGTTTTTT. It yields the protein CASSAGDGELFF.

This rearrangement joins TRBV20-1 to TRBJ1-2; 7 positions agree with TRBD1. Germline assignment: CDR1 DFQATT and CDR2 SNEGSKA (reference sequence). This CDR3 is 14 amino acids long. Trimming at V came to 6 bases and at J to 2 bases, leaving 9 bases not matched to a gene. CDR3 amino acids: CSAMTDRVNYGYTF. Here the CDR3 DNA reads TGCAGTGCAATGACCGACAGGGTAAACTATGGCTACACCTTC.

This clonotype was seen a handful of times. This chain links TRBV20-1 with TRBJ2-1, with 14 positions matching TRBD2. CDR3 length equals 19 residues. V lost 0 bases, J lost 4 bases, and 11 bases stayed unmatched. Per the germline V gene, CDR1 is DFQATT and CDR2 is SNEGSKA (reference sequence). The CDR3 DNA is TGCAGTGCTAGAGATGCCGGGACTAGCGGGGGAAGGGGTTACAATGAGCAGTTCTTC. This encodes CSARDAGTSGGRGYNEQFF.

The chain combines TRBV5-1 with TRBJ2-7; D might be TRBD1 (5 bases). The length of the CDR3 is 15 residues. Germline assignment: CDR1 SGHRS and CDR2 YFSETQ. V was clipped by 6 bases and J by 1 base, with 17 bases between them. The CDR3 DNA follows: TGCGCCAGCAAGAAGACCAGGGCTGATTCCTACGAGCAGTACTTC. This sequence encodes CASKKTRADSYEQYF.

The CDR3: CASSLVRTGGDSPLHF. The CDR3 DNA reads TGTGCCAGCAGCTTAGTTCGGACAGGGGGAGATTCACCCCTCCACTTT. The chain uses TRBV7-8 and TRBJ1-6, with 10 positions matching TRBD1. The V gene's germline CDR1 is SGHVS and CDR2 FQNEAQ. The trim removed 1 base at V and 8 bases at J, leaving 5 bases unmatched. The CDR3 totals 16 residues.

This chain uses TRBV29-1 with TRBJ1-1; D gene unclear. The ends were cut back, 7 bases at V and 4 bases at J, with 19 bases in the middle. Germline V gene lookup returns CDR1 SQVTM and CDR2 ANQGSEA. CDR3 length equals 14 residues. The CDR3 sequence: CSAPNWGGGTEAFF. DNA of the CDR3: TGCAGCGCCCCTAACTGGGGAGGCGGCACTGAAGCTTTCTTT.

The chain uses TRBV3-1 and TRBJ2-2, with 7 bases lining up with TRBD1. Germline CDR1 LGHDT, CDR2 YNNKEL (reference sequence). The trim removed 4 bases at V and 4 bases at J, leaving 6 bases unmatched. The length of the CDR3 is 15 residues. The CDR3 loop reads CASSPQSGGTGELFF. The CDR3 nucleotides are TGTGCCAGCAGCCCCCAGTCAGGGGGCACCGGGGAGCTGTTTTTT.

V usage is TRBV10-3 and J usage is TRBJ2-7, with no clear D. V lost 3 bases and J lost 2, with 11 bases in between. Germline V gives CDR1 ENHRY, CDR2 SYGVKD. The CDR3 loop spans 14 amino acids. CDR3 residues: CAISDSGYTYEQYF. CDR3 in DNA: TGTGCCATCAGTGATAGTGGCTATACCTACGAGCAGTACTTC.

This clonotype was detected ten times or more. The J gene is TRBJ1-1, the V gene TRBV30; the D gene is possibly TRBD1 (6 bases). The germline gives CDR1 GTSNPN, CDR2 SVGIG (reference sequence). The ends were cut back, 2 bases at V and 0 bases at J, with 10 bases in the middle. The CDR3 covers 14 residues. CDR3 sequence: CAWSRDTMNTEAFF. In nucleotides, the CDR3 is TGTGCCTGGAGTCGGGACACCATGAACACTGAAGCTTTCTTT.

The chain combines TRBV7-2 with TRBJ1-6, with D perhaps matching TRBD1 (5 bases). This CDR3 contains 18 residues. Trimming cost V 5 bases and J 0 bases, with 17 bases left between them. The germline CDR1 and CDR2 sequences are SGHTA and FQGNSA. In nucleotides, the CDR3 is TGTGCCAGCAGCGGAAGGGGTTTCGACCGCTCCTATAATTCACCCCTCCACTTT. Its protein product is CASSGRGFDRSYNSPLHF.

The genes are TRBV12-3 or TRBV12-4 and TRBJ2-7, with D maybe TRBD2 (5 bases). The CDR3 runs 13 residues. Between the trimmed V and J ends, which lost 1 base and 6 bases, there was a span of 10 bases. CDR3 bases: TGTGCCAGCAGTTTAGGAGGGCGACTCGAGCAGTACTTC. This sequence encodes CASSLGGRLEQYF.

This clonotype was detected many times. The chain is built from TRBV5-1 and TRBJ2-1; D unclear. Germline V gene sequence: CDR1 SGHRS, CDR2 YFSETQ. The CDR3 spans 16 residues. V was trimmed by 0 bases and J by 1 base, leaving 11 bases between them. The CDR3 region is CASSLEGGGSYNEQFF. CDR3 sequence (DNA): TGCGCCAGCAGCTTGGAAGGCGGCGGATCCTACAATGAGCAGTTCTTC.

This clonotype has a count of ten or more. The rearrangement joins TRBV9 to TRBJ2-5; no definite D call. CDR1 is SGDLS, CDR2 YYNGEE, per germline. The length of the CDR3 is 12 residues. V was shortened by 1 base and J by 4 bases, with 5 bases between the two germline ends. The CDR3 here is CASSVSGETQYF. The CDR3, as DNA: TGTGCCAGCAGCGTATCGGGAGAGACCCAGTACTTC.

The chain has TRBV7-9 and TRBJ1-3; D call uncertain. The CDR3 is 16 residues long. Trimming removed 5 bases at V and 2 bases at J, with 16 bases between. From germline, CDR1 is SEHNR and CDR2 FQNEAQ (reference sequence). The CDR3 coding sequence is TGTGCCAGCAGCACGAGACCGGGAGAGCCTGGAAACACCATATATTTT. Amino acid sequence: CASSTRPGEPGNTIYF.

The V and J genes are TRBV15 and TRBJ1-1, with D unresolved. The CDR3 is made up of 17 amino acids. V lost 0 bases, J lost 7 bases, and 21 bases lay in between. CDR1 LNHNV and CDR2 YYDKDF come from the germline V gene (reference sequence). CDR3 region: CATSRDAGWAARGEAFF. The CDR3 nucleotides read TGTGCCACCAGCAGAGATGCTGGATGGGCAGCCCGGGGTGAAGCTTTCTTT. The complete variable domain, with remaining parts taken from reference TRBV15 and TRBJ1-1, reads DAMVIQNPRYQVTQFGKPVTLSCSQTLNHNVMYWYQQKSSQAPKLLFHYYDKDFNNEADTPDNFQSRRPNTSFCFLDIRSPGLGDTAMYLCATSRDAGWAARGEAFFGQGTRLTVV.